The present entry profiles one TCR beta chain with its context. These data belong to a study of blood T cell repertoires in COVID-19. The overall study: Sites in the United States, Italy and Spain provided acute and convalescent COVID-19 samples.

Data came from immunoSEQ multiplex PCR; TCRdb stores just in-frame clones and leaves some out. Of about 77,000 clones in the sample, under 95% were seen once. V was pared by 7 bases and J by 7 bases, with 7 bases of the junction left unmatched. In germline, CDR1 is MDHEN, CDR2 SYDVKM. The CDR3 is 13 residues long. V gene TRBV28 combines with J gene TRBJ1-2; 9 bases are a match to TRBD1. This TCR came from a woman of 80 years or more with active or convalescent COVID-19. The sequenced sample consisted of peripheral blood. CDR3 nucleotide sequence: TGTGCCAGCATGACAGGGGGGAAAGTTGGCTACACCTTC. Translation: CASMTGGKVGYTF.